The 22 T cell receptor beta chains presented below share a single source sample, sequenced in a study of cytomegalovirus exposure and HLA in healthy donors. Data came from immunoSEQ multiplex PCR; TCRdb stores just in-frame clones and leaves some out. In the table there are 250,000 to 400,000 clones, 88% of which are singletons. Sequencing used PBMCs. Receptors were obtained from a man aged 25-45 years in good health and CMV-seronegative.

The V gene is TRBV4-1, the J gene TRBJ2-7; possibly TRBD2 for D (6 bases). This CDR3 is 15 amino acids long. Germline CDR1 and CDR2: MGHRA and YSYEKL. V lost 1 base and J 2 bases, leaving 12 bases between the germline ends. As DNA, the CDR3 is TGCGCCAGCAGCCAAGTGGCGGGGAGCGCCTACGAGCAGTACTTC. Translating gives CASSQVAGSAYEQYF.

Remarks on this clone: The sample carries other DNA sequences with the same CDR3. The chain recombines TRBV4-1 with TRBJ2-5; tentatively, D is TRBD2 (5 bases). Trimming took 0 bases from V and 3 from J, leaving 5 bases between them. The CDR3 is made up of 13 amino acids. In germline, CDR1 is MGHRA, CDR2 YSYEKL. The CDR3 bases are TGCGCCAGCAGCCAAGACGGGGAAGAGACCCAGTACTTC. Translation: CASSQDGEETQYF.

The genes are TRBV5-5 and TRBJ2-7; TRBD1 might be the D (6 bases). Germline lookup yields CDR1 SGHKS and CDR2 YYEKEE (reference sequence). The CDR3 consists of 14 residues. V lost 1 base to trimming and J lost 3 bases, with 11 bases between them. The chain's CDR3 is CASSLRDIHYEQYF. The CDR3 region has the DNA TGTGCCAGCAGCTTGCGGGACATACACTACGAGCAGTACTTC.

The chain combines TRBV5-1 with TRBJ2-2; D is perhaps TRBD2 (6 bases). Trimming cost V 0 bases and J 5 bases, with 14 bases left between them. Germline values: CDR1 SGHRS, CDR2 YFSETQ. The CDR3 is 16 amino acids. CDR3 residues: CASSLDPGRKTGELFF. The CDR3 DNA sequence: TGCGCCAGCAGCTTGGATCCGGGGAGGAAGACCGGGGAGCTGTTTTTT.

The rearrangement uses TRBV9 and TRBJ1-3; D remains ambiguous. The CDR3 length is 16 residues. V was clipped by 4 bases and J by 3 bases, with 17 bases between them. Germline CDR1 and CDR2: SGDLS and YYNGEE. CDR3 residues: CASSHNKEGFGNTIYF. The CDR3 bases are TGTGCCAGCAGCCACAACAAGGAGGGATTTGGAAACACCATATATTTT.

The chain employs TRBV12-5 and TRBJ1-1; a possible D gene is TRBD1 (5 bases). Trimming took 0 bases from V and 0 from J, leaving 14 bases between them. Germline V gene sequence: CDR1 LGHNT, CDR2 FRNRAP. This CDR3 comprises 17 residues. The DNA of the CDR3 is TGTGCTAGTGGTTTGGTCCGGGGGGGTCGCATGAACACTGAAGCTTTCTTT. Its translation is CASGLVRGGRMNTEAFF.

The chain uses TRBV10-1 and TRBJ1-2; possible D gene TRBD1, 5 bases. CDR1 and CDR2 from the germline V gene are WNHNN and SYGVQD (reference sequence). V lost 6 bases, J lost 1 base, and 12 bases lay in between. CDR3 size: 14 residues. The chain's CDR3 is CASRGQAINYGYTF. The CDR3 DNA follows: TGCGCCAGCAGGGGGCAGGCGATTAACTATGGCTACACCTTC.

The J gene is TRBJ2-1, the V gene TRBV5-1, with D tentatively TRBD1 (6 bases). With 1 base removed from V and 4 bases from J, the gap between germline ends came to 21 bases. CDR1 SGHRS and CDR2 YFSETQ come from the germline V gene. CDR3 size: 18 residues. The CDR3 is CASSLSGFDRPPYNEQFF. CDR3 nucleotides: TGCGCCAGCAGCTTGAGTGGGTTTGACAGGCCCCCTTACAATGAGCAGTTCTTC.

The gene calls are TRBV9 and TRBJ2-1; 9 bases agree with TRBD2. The CDR3 totals 15 residues. Trimming took 0 bases from V and 4 from J; bases not matched to a gene: 2. In germline, CDR1 is SGDLS, CDR2 YYNGEE. The CDR3 loop is CASSVELAGYNEQFF. CDR3 bases: TGTGCCAGCAGCGTAGAACTAGCGGGTTACAATGAGCAGTTCTTC. Variable domain in full (rest from reference TRBV9 and TRBJ2-1): DSGVTQTPKHLITATGQRVTLRCSPRSGDLSVYWYQQSLDQGLQFLIQYYNGEERAKGNILERFSAQQFPDLHSELNLSSLELGDSALYFCASSVELAGYNEQFFGPGTRLTVL.

The rearrangement joins TRBV7-8 to TRBJ2-7, with 7 bases aligning to TRBD1. CDR3 length: 15 amino acids. V dropped 5 bases and J dropped 6; count of bases not matched to a gene: 13. Germline V gives CDR1 SGHVS, CDR2 FQNEAQ. The CDR3 nucleotides are TGTGCCAGCAGCCTGACAGGGTCGGGTCAGTTCGAGCAGTACTTC. Amino acids: CASSLTGSGQFEQYF.

The genes are TRBV7-2 and TRBJ2-7; possible D gene TRBD1, 6 bases. The CDR3 sequence is 16 residues long. Trimming left V 5 bases short and J 3 bases short, with 20 bases between. The germline V gene has CDR1 SGHTA and CDR2 FQGNSA. The CDR3 sequence: CASSTSQGPKFYEQYF. CDR3 DNA: TGTGCCAGCAGCACGTCACAGGGACCTAAATTCTACGAGCAGTACTTC.

This clone was detected only once. The chain carries TRBV6-4 and TRBJ2-1; TRBD2 aligns across 10 bases. Per germline, CDR1 MRHNA and CDR2 SNTAGT. This CDR3 has 15 amino acids. V trimming: 6 bases; J trimming: 6 bases; junction bases outside the gene matches: 8. For the CDR3, the DNA is TGTGCCAGCAGAGCCGTAGCGGGGGGCGGCAATGAGCAGTTCTTC. Translated, it gives CASRAVAGGGNEQFF.

The gene calls are TRBV19 and TRBJ1-1; D unresolved. Germline CDR1 reads LNHDA; CDR2 reads SQIVND (reference sequence). The CDR3 is made up of 11 amino acids. The V gene lost 9 bases and the J gene lost 3 bases, with 8 bases spanning the gap. CDR3 DNA sequence: TGTGCCAGCGGGGAATACACTGAAGCTTTCTTT. Translating it yields CASGEYTEAFF.

This clone was detected only a few times. V is TRBV6-1 and J is TRBJ1-2; D is possibly TRBD1 (5 bases). The CDR3 length is 15 residues. V lost 6 bases, J lost 4 bases, and 18 bases lay in between. Per the germline V gene, CDR1 is MNHNS and CDR2 is SASEGT. CDR3 bases: TGTGCCAGCAGATCCCGCGGGGGGGTTGTCTATGGCTACACCTTC. Encoded protein: CASRSRGGVVYGYTF.

The gene calls are TRBV6-5 and TRBJ2-7; D is possibly TRBD2 (6 bases). This CDR3 has 16 amino acids. V dropped 4 bases and J dropped 7 bases, with 23 bases sitting between them. The germline CDR1 and CDR2 sequences are MNHEY and SVGAGI. The CDR3 sequence: CASSSPLETGVNEQYF. In DNA form, the CDR3 reads TGTGCCAGCAGTTCGCCTTTAGAGACGGGAGTGAATGAGCAGTACTTC.

CDR3 sequence reads: CASSPPRQGALTYEQYF. CDR3 sequence (DNA): TGTGCCAGCTCACCACCGCGGCAGGGGGCTTTAACTTACGAGCAGTACTTC. J is TRBJ2-7 and V is TRBV18, with TRBD1 identical over 8 bases. V shed 0 bases, J shed 4 bases, and the junction held 11 bases outside the gene matches. This CDR3 contains 17 residues. Germline CDR1 and CDR2: KGHSH and LQKENI. Together with reference TRBV18 and TRBJ2-7, the CDR3 gives the full variable domain: NAGVMQNPRHLVRRRGQEARLRCSPMKGHSHVYWYRQLPEEGLKFMVYLQKENIIDESGMPKERFSAEFPKEGPSILRIQQVVRGDSAAYFCASSPPRQGALTYEQYFGPGTRLTVT.

V gene TRBV4-1 combines with J gene TRBJ2-7, with 9 bases aligning to TRBD1. V lost 2 bases and J lost 5; bases outside the gene matches: 4. The germline gives CDR1 MGHRA, CDR2 YSYEKL. There are 14 residues in the CDR3. The chain's CDR3 is CASSQRTGEDEQYF. For the CDR3, the DNA is TGCGCCAGCAGCCAACGGACAGGGGAAGACGAGCAGTACTTC.

The V gene is TRBV30, the J gene TRBJ1-1; D ambiguous. The germline V and J ends were trimmed by 3 bases and 1 base, with 9 bases remaining between them. Germline-derived CDR1 and CDR2 are GTSNPN and SVGIG (reference sequence). This CDR3 has 13 amino acids. CDR3 DNA sequence: TGTGCCTGGAGCCAGCAGGCGAACACTGAAGCTTTCTTT. It translates to CAWSQQANTEAFF.

CDR3 DNA: TGTGCCTGGAGCGGGGGTATGGGAAAACTGTTTTTT. This gives the protein CAWSGGMGKLFF. The chain employs TRBV30 and TRBJ1-4, with D maybe TRBD1 (5 bases). The germline V and J ends were trimmed by 3 bases and 10 bases, with 12 bases remaining between them. CDR1 and CDR2 (germline): GTSNPN, SVGIG (reference sequence). The CDR3 extends over 12 amino acids.

The chain combines TRBV7-2 with TRBJ1-4; TRBD1 might be the D (5 bases). Trimming stripped 6 bases from V and 7 bases from J, with 12 bases between. The germline V gene has CDR1 SGHTA and CDR2 FQGNSA. The CDR3 consists of 13 residues. In DNA, the CDR3 is TGTGCCAGCAGTAGGGGCTTGGGTGAAAAACTGTTTTTT. Its translation is CASSRGLGEKLFF.

J is TRBJ2-1 and V is TRBV5-4, with D maybe TRBD2 (6 bases). This CDR3 is 15 amino acids long. The germline V gene has CDR1 SGHNT and CDR2 YYREEE (reference sequence). With 3 bases removed from V and 4 bases from J, the gap between germline ends came to 14 bases. CDR3 DNA sequence: TGTGCCAGCAGCTCCGGGACTCACTCTTACAATGAGCAGTTCTTC. This gives the protein CASSSGTHSYNEQFF. Full variable domain (remainder filled in from reference TRBV5-4 and TRBJ2-1): ETGVTQSPTHLIKTRGQQVTLRCSSQSGHNTVSWYQQALGQGPQFIFQYYREEENGRGNFPPRFSGLQFPNYSSELNVNALELDDSALYLCASSSGTHSYNEQFFGPGTRLTVL.

V usage is TRBV12-5 and J usage is TRBJ2-5, with a possible D match to TRBD2 (7 bases). Germline V gene lookup returns CDR1 LGHNT and CDR2 FRNRAP. Deletions cut 3 bases from V and 5 bases from J, with 10 bases between. The CDR3 has 13 residues. CDR3 amino acids: CASGLGGAETQYF. The CDR3 bases are TGTGCTAGTGGTTTAGGGGGGGCCGAGACCCAGTACTTC.